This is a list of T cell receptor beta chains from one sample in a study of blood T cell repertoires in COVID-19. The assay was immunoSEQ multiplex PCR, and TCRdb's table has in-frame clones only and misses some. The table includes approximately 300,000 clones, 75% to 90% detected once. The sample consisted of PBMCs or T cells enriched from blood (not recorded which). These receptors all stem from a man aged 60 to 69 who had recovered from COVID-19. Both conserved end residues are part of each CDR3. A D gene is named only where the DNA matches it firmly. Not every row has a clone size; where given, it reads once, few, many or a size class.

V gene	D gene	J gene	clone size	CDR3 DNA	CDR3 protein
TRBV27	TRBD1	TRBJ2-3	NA	TGTGCCAGCAGTTTTACAGGGGCAGATACGCAGTATTTT	CASSFTGADTQYF
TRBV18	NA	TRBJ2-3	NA	TGTGCCAGCTCACCCGTATTACTAGCAGCGAGCACAGATACGCAGTATTTT	CASSPVLLAASTDTQYF
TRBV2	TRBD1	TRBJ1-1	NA	TGTGCCAGCAGTGAAGGGACAGGGGTTTTGAACACTGAAGCTTTCTTT	CASSEGTGVLNTEAFF
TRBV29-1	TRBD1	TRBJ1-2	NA	TGCAGCGTTGGCCTCCAGGGACAGGGAGGTGGCTACACCTTC	CSVGLQGQGGGYTF
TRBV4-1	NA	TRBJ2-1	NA	TGCGCCAGCAGCCAACGTCCCGGGACACAGAACAATGAGCAGTTCTTC	CASSQRPGTQNNEQFF
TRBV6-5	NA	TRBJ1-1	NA	TGTGCCAGCACTTCAGGGGCTCCTGAAGCTTTCTTT	CASTSGAPEAFF
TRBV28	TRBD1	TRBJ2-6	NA	TGTGCCAGCAGTTTCAGGACAGGGTCTGGGGCCAACGTCCTGACTTTC	CASSFRTGSGANVLTF
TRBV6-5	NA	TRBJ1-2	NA	TGTGCCAGCAGTCCCCAGACAGTAAACTATGGCTACACCTTC	CASSPQTVNYGYTF
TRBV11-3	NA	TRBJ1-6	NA	TGTGCCAGCAGCTCTACAGGGAGTTCACCCCTCCACTTT	CASSSTGSSPLHF
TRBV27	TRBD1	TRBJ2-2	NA	TGTGCCAGCAGTCTAACTCCCCCGGGACAGGCCACCGGGGAGCTGTTTTTT	CASSLTPPGQATGELFF
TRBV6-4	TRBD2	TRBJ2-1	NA	TGTGCCAGCAGAGATGCCGGGACTAGCGGGAGTAGTGAGCAGTTCTTC	CASRDAGTSGSSEQFF
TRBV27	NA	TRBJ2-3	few	TGTGCCAGCAGTTTATCTGGTTACGGGAGAGGCTCAGATACGCAGTATTTT	CASSLSGYGRGSDTQYF
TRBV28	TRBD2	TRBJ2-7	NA	TGTGCCAGCGGTTTGGGACTAGCGGGAGTTCAGTACGAGCAGTACTTC	CASGLGLAGVQYEQYF
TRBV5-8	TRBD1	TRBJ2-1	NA	TGTGCCAGCAGCTCAAGACAGGGTTCCTACAATGAGCAGTTCTTC	CASSSRQGSYNEQFF
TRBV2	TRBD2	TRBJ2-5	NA	TGTGCCAGCAGCCGCGCACTAGCGTTTCAAGAGACCCAGTACTTC	CASSRALAFQETQYF
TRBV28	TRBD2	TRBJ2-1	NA	TGTGCCAGTAGCGGGAGTTACAATGAGCAGTTCTTC	CASSGSYNEQFF
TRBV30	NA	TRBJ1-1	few	TGTGCCTGGAGTGTAAATGTAAACACTGAAGCTTTCTTT	CAWSVNVNTEAFF
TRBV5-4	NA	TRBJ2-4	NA	TGTGCCAGCAGCCACGACAGCGACAACTTAGCCAAAAACATTCAGTACTTC	CASSHDSDNLAKNIQYF
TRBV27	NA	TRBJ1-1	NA	TGTGCCAGCAGTTTCATGGGCGGGACCACTGAAGCTTTCTTT	CASSFMGGTTEAFF
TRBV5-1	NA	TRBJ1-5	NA	TGCGCCAGCAGCTTGGCCGGAGCAAGCAATCAGCCCCAGCATTTT	CASSLAGASNQPQHF
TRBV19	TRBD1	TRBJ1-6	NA	TGTGCCAGTAGTGGGGACAGTGGGAATTCACCCCTCCACTTT	CASSGDSGNSPLHF
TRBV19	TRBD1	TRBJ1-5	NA	TGTGCCAGTAGTCCCTTGACAGGGGGTAATCAGCCCCAGCATTTT	CASSPLTGGNQPQHF
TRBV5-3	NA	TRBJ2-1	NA	TGTGCCAGAAGCTTGTGGGCAGGTACCTACAATGAGCAGTTCTTC	CARSLWAGTYNEQFF
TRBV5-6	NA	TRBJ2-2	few	TGTGCCAGCAGCATTCGCCTATACACCGGGGAGCTGTTTTTT	CASSIRLYTGELFF
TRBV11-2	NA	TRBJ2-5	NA	TGTGCCAGCAGCTTAGACCTTAGAGAGACCCAGTACTTC	CASSLDLRETQYF
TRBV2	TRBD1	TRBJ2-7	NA	TGTGCCAGCAGTGAGGTTCAGGGGGCGAACTACGAGCAGTACTTC	CASSEVQGANYEQYF
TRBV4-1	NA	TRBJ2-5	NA	TGCGCCAGCAGCCAAGATTCCGAGAACAGGGCTAGGGAGACCCAGTACTTC	CASSQDSENRARETQYF
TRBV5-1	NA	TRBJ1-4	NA	TGCGCCAGCAGCTTGGAGGGACATGGGGAAAAACTGTTTTTT	CASSLEGHGEKLFF